This TCR beta chain was recovered during a study of T cells expressing NK-cell markers. Study-level information: It was from sorted CD3+CD56+NKG2C+, CD3+CD56+NKG2C- and CD3+CD56-NKG2C+ T cells that TCR beta repertoires came.

Germline V gene sequence: CDR1 DFQATT, CDR2 SNEGSKA (reference sequence). This CDR3 is 16 amino acids long. TCRdb reprocessed the 5' RACE reads; each CDR3 protein has one entry and no DNA is given. Its clone listing holds 200,000 to 300,000 distinct CDR3 sequences. The sample comprised blood T cells: a sorted CD56 or NKG2C T cell subset, CD4+ or CD8+ T cells, or bulk PBMC T cells (not recorded which). V usage is TRBV20-1 and J usage is TRBJ2-7; as DNA is missing, the TRBD2 call by TCRdb cannot be tested. This sequence was found in a woman between 18 and 70 years old in good health. The CDR3 sequence: CSASRARAPEPYEQYF.